The 26 T cell receptor beta chains below come from one sample, sequenced in a study of T cell responses to AZD1222 COVID-19 vaccine. Sequencing used immunoSEQ multiplex PCR; TCRdb keeps in-frame clones, though not all of them. Of some 280,000 clones listed, about 94% were seen once; the top ten hold 0.55%. Sequenced here: peripheral blood, sampled 28 days after the second AZD1222 dose. These receptors were obtained from an adult who received the AZD1222 COVID-19 vaccine.

The rearrangement links TRBV5-1 to TRBJ2-3; 7 bases agree with TRBD2. V gave up 3 bases and J gave up 5 bases; unmatched junction bases: 6. CDR1 and CDR2 from the germline V gene are SGHRS and YFSETQ. This CDR3 is built from 14 residues. In nucleotides, the CDR3 is TGCGCCAGCAGCTCTGGAGCGGGGTTAGATACGCAGTATTTT. It codes for CASSSGAGLDTQYF.

The rearrangement uses TRBV7-8 and TRBJ1-6; possible D gene TRBD1, 6 bases. Trimming shortened V by 1 base and J by 2 bases, and 9 bases separated the two germline ends. The CDR3 is 16 amino acids. Germline V gene data show CDR1 as SGHVS and CDR2 as FQNEAQ. The CDR3 loop is CASSLVQGTYNSPLHF. DNA of the CDR3: TGTGCCAGCAGCTTAGTACAGGGAACCTATAATTCACCCCTCCACTTT.

This chain joins TRBV19 and TRBJ1-1; possible D gene TRBD1, 6 bases. The CDR3 sequence is 14 residues long. V was clipped by 9 bases and J by 7 bases, with 21 bases between them. CDR1 is LNHDA and CDR2 is SQIVND in the germline V gene (reference sequence). CDR3 bases: TGTGCCAGCCGGTATATGGGGAGGGGACATGAAGCTTTCTTT. As protein: CASRYMGRGHEAFF.

The chain couples TRBV3-1 (or the pseudogene TRBV3-2) to TRBJ2-2; TRBD1 matches 12 bases. There are 16 residues in the CDR3. V lost 4 bases, J lost 6 bases, and 6 bases stayed unmatched. In germline, CDR1 is LGHDT, CDR2 YNNKEL (reference sequence). This CDR3 reads CASSLGTGGRAGELFF. The CDR3 region has the DNA TGTGCCAGCAGCCTCGGGACAGGGGGCAGGGCCGGGGAGCTGTTTTTT.

The chain uses TRBV20-1 and TRBJ1-5, with no clear D. CDR3 length: 9 residues. Germline V gene data show CDR1 as DFQATT and CDR2 as SNEGSKA (reference sequence). V lost 6 bases and J lost 4, with 1 base in between. The CDR3 loop reads CSANQPQHF. The DNA of the CDR3 is TGCAGTGCAAATCAGCCCCAGCATTTT.

This chain joins TRBV7-8 and TRBJ2-3; unclear D gene. The CDR3 spans 13 residues. V was clipped by 3 bases and J by 7 bases, with 11 bases between them. Per germline, CDR1 SGHVS and CDR2 FQNEAQ. CDR3 nucleotides: TGTGCCAGCAGCTTCCCAGGTGGGCATACGCAGTATTTT. Protein product: CASSFPGGHTQYF.

V and J are TRBV5-4 and TRBJ1-2, with 7 positions matching TRBD1. V lost 0 bases to trimming and J lost 2 bases; unmatched junction nucleotides: 4. Looked up from germline, CDR1 is SGHNT and CDR2 is YYREEE (reference sequence). The CDR3 is 15 residues long. Written as DNA, the CDR3 is TGTGCCAGCAGCTTGGATAGGGGACAGAACTATGGCTACACCTTC. This codes for CASSLDRGQNYGYTF.

This chain connects TRBV5-5 to TRBJ1-2; D is unclear. Germline CDR1 and CDR2: SGHKS and YYEKEE (reference sequence). The germline V and J ends were trimmed by 3 bases and 0 bases, with 9 bases remaining between them. The CDR3 runs 14 residues. The CDR3 region has the DNA TGTGCCAGCAGCTCCCCGGGGACTAACTATGGCTACACCTTC. The encoded protein is CASSSPGTNYGYTF.

V gene TRBV5-1 combines with J gene TRBJ2-7; D is perhaps TRBD1 or TRBD2 (6 bases each). The CDR3 sequence is 13 residues long. In germline, CDR1 is SGHRS, CDR2 YFSETQ. The V gene lost 5 bases and the J gene lost 5 bases, with 14 bases spanning the gap. The DNA for the CDR3 is TGCGCCAGCAGGTCCACTAGGGGGGACGAGCAGTACTTC. This encodes CASRSTRGDEQYF.

The chain employs TRBV7-2 and TRBJ1-1; D perhaps matches TRBD1 (5 bases). Germline values: CDR1 SGHTA, CDR2 FQGNSA. V lost 0 bases, J lost 1 base, and 9 bases lay in between. This CDR3 is 15 amino acids long. CDR3 sequence reads: CASSLALGGNTEAFF. For the CDR3, the DNA is TGTGCCAGCAGCTTAGCTTTGGGGGGGAACACTGAAGCTTTCTTT.

V is TRBV28 and J is TRBJ2-7; D may be TRBD2 (6 bases). This CDR3 spans 14 amino acids. The V gene's germline CDR1 is MDHEN and CDR2 SYDVKM. Deletions cut 10 bases from V and 3 bases from J, with 19 bases between. The CDR3 region is CAITAAGRNYEQYF. CDR3 nucleotide sequence: TGTGCCATCACGGCGGCGGGACGGAACTACGAGCAGTACTTC.

The chain employs TRBV27 and TRBJ2-1, with 7 bases lining up with TRBD2. J was trimmed by 9 bases and V by 5 bases; bases with no gene match: 7. This CDR3 is built from 13 residues. Germline V gene sequence: CDR1 MNHEY, CDR2 SMNVEV (reference sequence). The CDR3 DNA is TGTGCCAGCAGTCTCTGGGGGGGGAGTGAGCAGTTCTTC. It is translated as CASSLWGGSEQFF.

The rearrangement uses TRBV9 and TRBJ2-2, with TRBD1 matching 9 bases. The germline gives CDR1 SGDLS, CDR2 YYNGEE. The CDR3 totals 15 residues. J was trimmed by 5 bases and V by 4 bases; bases with no gene match: 6. The CDR3 region has the DNA TGTGCCAGCAGCACCAGACAGGGGGGGACCGGGGAGCTGTTTTTT. It codes for CASSTRQGGTGELFF.

The chain employs TRBV7-3 and TRBJ1-5; D gene unclear. Trimming removed 6 bases at V and 1 base at J, with 10 bases between. Germline CDR1 is SGHTA and CDR2 is FQGTGA. This CDR3 region has 14 residues. CDR3 bases: TGTGCCAGCAGACCCGACATAAGCAATCAGCCCCAGCATTTT. This gives the protein CASRPDISNQPQHF.

CDR3 DNA: TGTGCCAGCAGCGCTAGCGGTTTGTACAATGAGCAGTTCTTC. Its translation is CASSASGLYNEQFF. The chain joins TRBV9 to TRBJ2-1; 7 bases fit TRBD2. The V segment lost 3 bases and the J segment 4 bases; nucleotides outside the gene matches: 4. The CDR3 runs to 14 residues. Germline CDR1 and CDR2: SGDLS and YYNGEE.

The V call is TRBV29-1, the J call TRBJ2-5; TRBD2 aligns across 7 bases. CDR3 size: 13 residues. Germline assignment: CDR1 SQVTM and CDR2 ANQGSEA. V lost 4 bases to trimming and J lost 5 bases; unmatched junction nucleotides: 7. CDR3 amino acids: CSVGRGGRETQYF. CDR3 nucleotide sequence: TGCAGCGTTGGAAGGGGAGGGAGGGAGACCCAGTACTTC.

This rearrangement joins TRBV2 to TRBJ2-3; 9 bases agree with TRBD2. CDR3 length equals 16 residues. V shed 0 bases, J shed 1 base, and the junction held 2 bases outside the gene matches. Germline values: CDR1 SNHLY, CDR2 FYNNEI. The CDR3 sequence: CASSEAERGGTDTQYF. The CDR3 DNA follows: TGTGCCAGCAGTGAAGCTGAGCGGGGGGGCACAGATACGCAGTATTTT.

The chain joins TRBV9 to TRBJ2-1; tentatively, D is TRBD1 (6 bases). This CDR3 region has 17 residues. Trimming left V 0 bases short and J 0 bases short, with 13 bases between. The germline V gene encodes CDR1 SGDLS and CDR2 YYNGEE. The CDR3 region has the DNA TGTGCCAGCAGCGTAGCTCAAGGGGGTAACTCCTACAATGAGCAGTTCTTC. This codes for CASSVAQGGNSYNEQFF.

The gene calls are TRBV13 and TRBJ2-7, with D hard to call. The V and J ends lost 0 bases and 5 bases respectively, with 8 bases between them. From germline, CDR1 is PRHDT and CDR2 FYEKMQ (reference sequence). The CDR3 spans 13 residues. The CDR3 spells CASSLGQRNEQYF. The CDR3 DNA follows: TGTGCCAGCAGCTTAGGCCAGAGGAACGAGCAGTACTTC.

The chain has TRBV4-2 and TRBJ2-1; D unresolved. CDR3 length: 16 amino acids. Trimming stripped 0 bases from V and 2 bases from J, with 11 bases between. CDR1 is LGHNA and CDR2 is YNFKEQ in the germline V gene. CDR3 sequence (DNA): TGTGCCAGCAGCCAAGAGGAGCAAAATGCCTACAATGAGCAGTTCTTC. Translating it yields CASSQEEQNAYNEQFF.

The rearrangement links TRBV28 to TRBJ2-1; 10 bases map to TRBD2. CDR1 and CDR2 (germline): MDHEN, SYDVKM. The CDR3 is 23 amino acids. J lost 4 bases, V lost 6 bases, and 30 bases had no gene match. CDR3 loop: CASSSPSAQKGTSAQFGYNEQFF. The CDR3 DNA follows: TGTGCCAGCAGCTCCCCTAGCGCCCAAAAGGGGACTAGCGCCCAGTTCGGGTACAATGAGCAGTTCTTC.

V and J are TRBV11-2 and TRBJ2-5, with 11 nucleotides matching TRBD2. Germline V gene lookup returns CDR1 SGHAT and CDR2 FQNNGV. The CDR3 has 16 amino acids. With V trimmed by 4 bases and J by 2 bases, 6 bases remained unmatched. The CDR3 nucleotides read TGTGCCAGCAGCTCTGTAGCGGGAGGGCGACAAGAGACCCAGTACTTC. Its protein is CASSSVAGGRQETQYF.

The chain joins TRBV28 to TRBJ2-7, with D hard to call. This CDR3 is built from 13 residues. The germline V gene has CDR1 MDHEN and CDR2 SYDVKM. V dropped 6 bases and J dropped 5 bases, with 14 bases sitting between them. The CDR3 DNA is TGTGCCAGCAGAACCCAGGTTCAGGACGAGCAGTACTTC. It is translated as CASRTQVQDEQYF.

V is TRBV18 and J is TRBJ2-7, with TRBD1 matching 7 bases. Germline V gene data show CDR1 as KGHSH and CDR2 as LQKENI. The junction had 7 bases not matched to a gene; V was cut back by 2 bases and J by 3 bases. The CDR3 covers 15 residues. The CDR3 DNA reads TGTGCCAGCTCACCAGGACCGGGACAGCGCTACGAGCAGTACTTC. This sequence encodes CASSPGPGQRYEQYF.

There are a few counts of this clone. J is TRBJ2-1 and V is TRBV2, with 7 bases matching TRBD2. Germline loops: CDR1 SNHLY, CDR2 FYNNEI. The CDR3 has 15 residues. Trimming took 6 bases from V and 7 from J; bases not matched to a gene: 12. The CDR3 reads CASRRELAVGNEQFF. The CDR3 bases are TGTGCCAGCAGGAGGGAGCTAGCGGTCGGGAATGAGCAGTTCTTC.

DNA for the CDR3: TGTGCCAGCAGCCCAAGCGGGAGGGCAGATACGCAGTATTTT. This gives the protein CASSPSGRADTQYF. The chain joins TRBV9 to TRBJ2-3; 10 nucleotides match TRBD2. CDR3 length equals 14 residues. Germline lookup yields CDR1 SGDLS and CDR2 YYNGEE. Germline trimming cut 4 bases from V and 4 bases from J; bases unmatched to any gene: 3.